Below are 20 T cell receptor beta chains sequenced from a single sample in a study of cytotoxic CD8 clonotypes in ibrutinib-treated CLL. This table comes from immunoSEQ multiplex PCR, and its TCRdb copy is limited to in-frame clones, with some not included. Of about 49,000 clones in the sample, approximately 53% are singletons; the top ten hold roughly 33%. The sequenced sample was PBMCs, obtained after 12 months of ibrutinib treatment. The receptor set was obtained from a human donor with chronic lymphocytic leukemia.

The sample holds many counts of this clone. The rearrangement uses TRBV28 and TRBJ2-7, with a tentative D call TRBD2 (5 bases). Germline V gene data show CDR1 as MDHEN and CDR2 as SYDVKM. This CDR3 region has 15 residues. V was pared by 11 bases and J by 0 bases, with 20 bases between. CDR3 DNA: TGTGCCCTTGCGGGCCATTCGTCTGGCTCCTACGAGCAGTACTTC. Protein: CALAGHSSGSYEQYF.

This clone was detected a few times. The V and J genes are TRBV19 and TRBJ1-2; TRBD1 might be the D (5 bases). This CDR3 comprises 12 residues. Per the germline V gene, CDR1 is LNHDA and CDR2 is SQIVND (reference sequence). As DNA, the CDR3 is TGTGCGAGCGGGGGAAAGAACTATGGCTACACCTTC. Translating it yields CASGGKNYGYTF.

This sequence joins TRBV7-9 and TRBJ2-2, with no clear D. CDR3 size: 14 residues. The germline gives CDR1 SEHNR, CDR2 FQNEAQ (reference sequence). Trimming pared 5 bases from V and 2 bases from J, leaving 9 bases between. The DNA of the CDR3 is TGTGCCAGCAGCCCTACAGAAAACACCGGGGAGCTGTTTTTT. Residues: CASSPTENTGELFF.

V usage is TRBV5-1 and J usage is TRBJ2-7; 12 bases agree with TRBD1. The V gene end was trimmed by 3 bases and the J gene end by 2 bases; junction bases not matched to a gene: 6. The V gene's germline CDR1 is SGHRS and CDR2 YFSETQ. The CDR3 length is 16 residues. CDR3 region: CASSYSGDRGPYEQYF. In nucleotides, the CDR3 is TGCGCCAGCAGCTACTCCGGGGACAGGGGGCCCTACGAGCAGTACTTC.

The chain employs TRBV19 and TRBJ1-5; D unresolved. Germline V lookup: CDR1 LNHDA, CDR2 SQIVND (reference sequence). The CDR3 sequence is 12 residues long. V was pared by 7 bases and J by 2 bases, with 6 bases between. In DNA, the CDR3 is TGTGCCAGTACAGAACGCAATCAGCCCCAGCATTTT. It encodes CASTERNQPQHF. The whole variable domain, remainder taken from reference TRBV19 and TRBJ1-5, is DGGITQSPKYLFRKEGQNVTLSCEQNLNHDAMYWYRQDPGQGLRLIYYSQIVNDFQKGDIAEGYSVSREKKESFPLTVTSAQKNPTAFYLCASTERNQPQHFGDGTRLSIL.

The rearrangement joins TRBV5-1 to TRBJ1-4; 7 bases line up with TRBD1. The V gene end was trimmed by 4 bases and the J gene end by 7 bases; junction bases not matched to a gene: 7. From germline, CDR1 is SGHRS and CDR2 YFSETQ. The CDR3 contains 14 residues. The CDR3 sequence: CASSPQGGGEKLFF. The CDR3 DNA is TGCGCCAGCAGCCCGCAGGGGGGCGGTGAAAAACTGTTTTTT.

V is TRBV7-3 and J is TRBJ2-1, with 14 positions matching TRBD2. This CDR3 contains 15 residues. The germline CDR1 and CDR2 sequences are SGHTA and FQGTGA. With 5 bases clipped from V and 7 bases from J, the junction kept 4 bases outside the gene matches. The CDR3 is CASSLGTSGSNEQFF. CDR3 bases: TGTGCCAGCAGCCTAGGGACTAGCGGGAGTAATGAGCAGTTCTTC. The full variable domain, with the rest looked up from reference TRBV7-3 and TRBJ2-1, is GAGVSQTPSNKVTEKGKYVELRCDPISGHTALYWYRQSLGQGPEFLIYFQGTGAADDSGLPNDRFFAVRPEGSVSTLKIQRTERGDSAVYLCASSLGTSGSNEQFFGPGTRLTVL.

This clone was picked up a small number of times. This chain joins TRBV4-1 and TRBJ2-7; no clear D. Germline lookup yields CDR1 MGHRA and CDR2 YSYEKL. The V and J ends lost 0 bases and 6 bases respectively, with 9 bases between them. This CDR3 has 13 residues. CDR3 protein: CASSQEVRTEQYF. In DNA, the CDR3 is TGCGCCAGCAGCCAAGAAGTGAGAACCGAGCAGTACTTC.

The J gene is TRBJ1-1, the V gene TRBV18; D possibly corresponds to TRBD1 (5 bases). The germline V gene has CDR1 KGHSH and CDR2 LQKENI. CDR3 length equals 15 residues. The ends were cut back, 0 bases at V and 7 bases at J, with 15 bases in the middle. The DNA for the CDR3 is TGTGCCAGCTCACCACCGGACACGAGGATGATTGAAGCTTTCTTT. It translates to CASSPPDTRMIEAFF.

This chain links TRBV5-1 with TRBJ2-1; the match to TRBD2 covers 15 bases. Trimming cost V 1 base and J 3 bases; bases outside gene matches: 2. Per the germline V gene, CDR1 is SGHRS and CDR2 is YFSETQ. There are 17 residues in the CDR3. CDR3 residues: CASSLLGLAGGYNEQFF. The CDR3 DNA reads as TGCGCCAGCAGCTTGCTGGGACTAGCGGGAGGCTACAATGAGCAGTTCTTC.

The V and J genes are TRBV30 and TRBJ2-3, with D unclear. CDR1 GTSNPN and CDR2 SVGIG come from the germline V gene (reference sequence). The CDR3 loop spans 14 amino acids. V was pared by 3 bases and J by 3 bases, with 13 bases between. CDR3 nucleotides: TGTGCCTGGAGCCCAGGTGGTGCGACAGATACGCAGTATTTT. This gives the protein CAWSPGGATDTQYF.

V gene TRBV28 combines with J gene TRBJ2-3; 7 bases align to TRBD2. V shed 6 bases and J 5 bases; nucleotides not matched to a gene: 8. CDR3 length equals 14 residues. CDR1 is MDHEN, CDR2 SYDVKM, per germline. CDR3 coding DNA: TGTGCCAGCAGATTAGCGGGTCCCCGAGATACGCAGTATTTT. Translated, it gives CASRLAGPRDTQYF.

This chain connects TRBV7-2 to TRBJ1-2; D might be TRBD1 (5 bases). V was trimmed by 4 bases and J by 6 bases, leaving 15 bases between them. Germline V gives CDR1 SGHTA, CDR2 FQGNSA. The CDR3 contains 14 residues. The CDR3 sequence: CASSSNQGLHGYTF. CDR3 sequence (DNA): TGTGCCAGCAGCTCAAACCAGGGTCTCCATGGCTACACCTTC.

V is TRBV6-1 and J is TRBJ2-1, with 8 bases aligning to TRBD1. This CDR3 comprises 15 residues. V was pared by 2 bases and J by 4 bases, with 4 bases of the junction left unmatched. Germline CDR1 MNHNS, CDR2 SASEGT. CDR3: CASSESTGVYNEQFF. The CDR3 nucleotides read TGTGCCAGCAGTGAATCGACAGGGGTTTACAATGAGCAGTTCTTC.

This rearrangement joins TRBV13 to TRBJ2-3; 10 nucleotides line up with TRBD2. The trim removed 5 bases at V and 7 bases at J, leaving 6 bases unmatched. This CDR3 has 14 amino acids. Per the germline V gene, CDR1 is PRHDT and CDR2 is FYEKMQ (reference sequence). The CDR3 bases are TGTGCCAGCAGCCCACGACTAGCGGGCTATACGCAGTATTTT. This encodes CASSPRLAGYTQYF. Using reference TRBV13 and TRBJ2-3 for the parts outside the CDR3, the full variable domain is AAGVIQSPRHLIKEKRETATLKCYPIPRHDTVYWYQQGPGQDPQFLISFYEKMQSDKGSIPDRFSAQQFSDYHSELNMSSLELGDSALYFCASSPRLAGYTQYFGPGTRLTVL.

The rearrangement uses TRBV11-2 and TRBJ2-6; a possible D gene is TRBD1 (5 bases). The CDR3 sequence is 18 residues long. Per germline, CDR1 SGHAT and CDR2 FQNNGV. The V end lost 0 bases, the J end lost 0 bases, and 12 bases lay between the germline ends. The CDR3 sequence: CASSLDQGSVSGANVLTF. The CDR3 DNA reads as TGTGCCAGCAGCTTAGATCAGGGCAGCGTCTCTGGGGCCAACGTCCTGACTTTC.

The CDR3 bases are TGTGCCACCAGCAGAGATCACCCTTCCTTCTCCTACAATGAGCAGTTCTTC. Translated: CATSRDHPSFSYNEQFF. The chain joins TRBV15 to TRBJ2-1, with D uncertain. V lost 0 bases to trimming and J lost 0 bases, with 12 bases between them. CDR3 length equals 17 residues. CDR1 is LNHNV and CDR2 is YYDKDF in the germline V gene (reference sequence). Combining the CDR3 with reference TRBV15 and TRBJ2-1 gives the whole variable domain DAMVIQNPRYQVTQFGKPVTLSCSQTLNHNVMYWYQQKSSQAPKLLFHYYDKDFNNEADTPDNFQSRRPNTSFCFLDIRSPGLGDTAMYLCATSRDHPSFSYNEQFFGPGTRLTVL.

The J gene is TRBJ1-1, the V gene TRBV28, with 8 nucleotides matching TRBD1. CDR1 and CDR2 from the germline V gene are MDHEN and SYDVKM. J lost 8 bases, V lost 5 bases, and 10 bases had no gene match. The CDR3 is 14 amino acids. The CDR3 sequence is CASSKDRVFTEAFF. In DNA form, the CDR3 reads TGTGCCAGCAGTAAGGACAGGGTTTTTACCGAAGCTTTCTTT.

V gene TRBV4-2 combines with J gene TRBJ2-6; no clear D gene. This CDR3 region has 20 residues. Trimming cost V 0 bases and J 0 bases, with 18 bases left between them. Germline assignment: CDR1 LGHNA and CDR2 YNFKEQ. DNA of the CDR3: TGTGCCAGCAGCCAAGATAGGAAACAGTCCTCCCCCTCTGGGGCCAACGTCCTGACTTTC. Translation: CASSQDRKQSSPSGANVLTF.

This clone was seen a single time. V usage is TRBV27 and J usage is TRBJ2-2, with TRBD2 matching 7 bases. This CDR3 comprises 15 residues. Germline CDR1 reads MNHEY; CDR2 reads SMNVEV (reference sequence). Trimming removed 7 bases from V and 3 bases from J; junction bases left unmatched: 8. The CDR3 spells CASTPLGRDTGELFF. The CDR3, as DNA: TGTGCCAGCACCCCTTTAGGGAGGGACACCGGGGAGCTGTTTTTT.